A selection of T cell receptor beta chains follows, all from one sample in a study of T cell repertoires in cytomegalovirus infection. No antigen has been assigned to these receptors. Via MiXCR, TCRdb re-called the reads, giving one row per CDR3 protein. The table lists 450,000 to 600,000 distinct CDR3 sequences, about 42% of them singletons, with about 45% in the top ten. Sample: cultured PBMCs, taken from culture after CMV antigen stimulation. The receptor source for this set is a human donor in good health (CMV status not recorded). Some clones in this sample may be carry-over from other donors' samples. Both conserved end residues are trimmed from each CDR3.

>TRBV7-2|TRBJ2-1
ASSRGPNNEQF
>TRBV28|TRBJ2-5
ASSFPSRETQY
>TRBV3-1|TRBJ2-1
ASSGVSSGRSPNEQF
>TRBV5-1|TRBJ1-2
ASSPRDRTNYGYT
>TRBV7-2|TRBJ2-3
ASSFNADTQY
>TRBV7-8|TRBJ1-5
ASSPLDRASNQPQH
>TRBV6-6|TRBJ1-5
ASSYDEDQPQH
>TRBV11-1|TRBJ2-7
ASSLNPPYEQY
>TRBV6-5|TRBJ2-5
ASSSLGLAGAETQY
>TRBV10-3|TRBJ2-1
AISWGTSYNEQF
>TRBV5-4|TRBJ2-1
ASSSPASFYNEQF
>TRBV7-9|TRBJ1-5
ASSPSGQGGNQPQH
>TRBV6-1|TRBJ2-7
ATRRTSYEQY
>TRBV7-2|TRBJ1-4
ASSRYATNEKLF
>TRBV20-1|TRBJ2-6
SAPDFSGANVLT
>TRBV6-2/TRBV6-3|TRBJ2-7
ASSYSPGTGKHEQY
>TRBV28|TRBJ2-5
ASSSFLAGEQETQY
>TRBV2|TRBJ2-3
ASSEEGLTDTQY
>TRBV7-2|TRBJ1-4
ASSLSGGAGEKLF
>TRBV7-2|TRBJ2-5
ASSSWTGYLGETQY
>TRBV11-2|TRBJ1-1
ASTDQTEGLNTEAF
>TRBV19|TRBJ1-5
ASSIGYGSNQPQH
>TRBV20-1|TRBJ1-1
SARVRTRAEAF
>TRBV7-4|TRBJ2-7
ASSFSGQTSNEQY
>TRBV10-3|TRBJ2-5
AISPITGGPETQY
>TRBV10-3|TRBJ2-1
AISESMGLAGEDEQF
>TRBV20-1|TRBJ2-7
SAYGSRSYEQY
>TRBV10-3|TRBJ2-1
AISAGDTNNEQF
>TRBV9|TRBJ1-2
ASSVGPGRSDPNYGYT
>TRBV20-1|TRBJ2-1
SARDRGGTAAGNEQF
>TRBV5-6|TRBJ2-7
ASILAGSLGEQY
>TRBV5-1|TRBJ1-6
ASSLAREDSPLH
>TRBV12-3/TRBV12-4|TRBJ1-5
ASSPTDSFLSNQPQH
>TRBV20-1|TRBJ2-7
SGTSGSGEQY
>TRBV6-1|TRBJ2-5
ASTTGNKETQY
>TRBV27|TRBJ2-2
ASATSGSRELF
>TRBV20-1|TRBJ1-5
SASGAAEDQPQH
>TRBV5-5|TRBJ1-2
ASIQGGYGYT
>TRBV20-1|TRBJ1-5
SAGTDLSYSNQPQH
>TRBV6-5|TRBJ2-3
ASSNRKADTQY
>TRBV7-3|TRBJ1-1
ASSLKGAGTEAF
>TRBV5-6|TRBJ2-7
ASSRDWAGGTYEQY
>TRBV28|TRBJ2-4
ASSLKRGTYLAKNIQY
>TRBV12-3/TRBV12-4|TRBJ2-3
ASSTTRQGGLALSTDTQY
>TRBV6-1|TRBJ1-2
ASSDIRRSFYGYT
>TRBV20-1|TRBJ2-2
SARASENTGELF
>TRBV4-2|TRBJ2-2
ASSQVPGLSNTGELF
>TRBV11-2|TRBJ1-1
ASSALLPIGPLNTEAF
>TRBV6-2/TRBV6-3|TRBJ2-6
ASMQRTGVSSGANVLT
>TRBV7-6|TRBJ2-1
ASSLVTGENNNEQF
>TRBV6-6|TRBJ1-2
ASRETGDYGYT
>TRBV2|TRBJ1-1
ASSEGQKAF
>TRBV6-9|TRBJ2-7
ASRLVRDAAYEQY
>TRBV7-2|TRBJ2-5
ASSLSRSGTQY
>TRBV6-2/TRBV6-3|TRBJ2-3
ASSYSVLAGVTDTQY
>TRBV12-3/TRBV12-4|TRBJ1-5
ASSKLDSYNQPQH
>TRBV28|TRBJ1-6
ASSSPGGYNSPLH
>TRBV6-1|TRBJ1-6
ASSAKRGSFYSPLH
>TRBV6-1|TRBJ2-3
ASLGLAGADTQY